The 8 T cell receptor beta chains given below trace back to one sample, sequenced in a study of blood T cells in healthy people across ages. Alongside a J-beta primer mix, a sample-barcoded 5' primer served in a second PCR lasting about 6 to 12 cycles. TCRdb called the 5' RACE reads again in MiXCR, with one record for every CDR3 protein. This sample yields approximately 850,000 distinct CDR3 sequences, of which 55% to 75% are seen a single time; 20% to 25% belongs to the top ten. The sequencing sample was made of blood. Receptor source: a man aged 25 to 45 in good health.

This chain uses TRBV7-9 with TRBJ2-7; perhaps D is TRBD1 or TRBD2 (5 bases each). Deletions cut 5 bases from V and 4 bases from J, with 24 bases between. Germline V CDR1 and CDR2: SEHNR, FQNEAQ (reference sequence). This CDR3 contains 17 residues. This CDR3 reads CASSVRDPKRVIYEQYF. The CDR3 region has the DNA TGTGCCAGCAGCGTCCGGGACCCTAAACGGGTTATTTACGAGCAGTACTTC.

The rearrangement uses TRBV14 and TRBJ1-4; 7 positions match TRBD1. Germline CDR1 SGHDN, CDR2 FVKESK. Unmatched junction bases numbered 4, after V lost 1 base and J lost 8 bases. The CDR3 covers 14 residues. CDR3 amino acids: CASSQVGGDEKLFF. The CDR3 bases are TGTGCCAGCAGCCAAGTAGGGGGCGACGAAAAACTGTTTTTT.

The chain has TRBV5-1 and TRBJ2-6; TRBD1 agrees at 9 bases. This CDR3 comprises 17 residues. V shed 4 bases and J 4 bases; nucleotides not matched to a gene: 9. CDR1 is SGHRS and CDR2 is YFSETQ in the germline V gene. CDR3 in DNA: TGCGCCAGCAGCCCATGGGACAGGGTTTCCGGGGCCAACGTCCTGACTTTC. This sequence encodes CASSPWDRVSGANVLTF. Based on the CDR3 plus reference TRBV5-1 and TRBJ2-6, the full variable domain is KAGVTQTPRYLIKTRGQQVTLSCSPISGHRSVSWYQQTPGQGLQFLFEYFSETQRNKGNFPGRFSGRQFSNSRSEMNVSTLELGDSALYLCASSPWDRVSGANVLTFGAGSRLTVL.

The chain combines TRBV19 with TRBJ1-1, with 7 nucleotides matching TRBD1. The CDR3 has 15 residues. Trimming cost V 8 bases and J 7 bases; bases outside gene matches: 16. The V gene's germline CDR1 is LNHDA and CDR2 SQIVND (reference sequence). In DNA form, the CDR3 reads TGTGCCAGTTCGACCGGGACAGACATTTTGGGTGAAGCTTTCTTT. Residues: CASSTGTDILGEAFF.

The chain employs TRBV5-1 and TRBJ2-5; D gene unclear. V lost 0 bases and J lost 4, with 7 bases in between. The CDR3 length is 13 residues. Germline-derived CDR1 and CDR2 are SGHRS and YFSETQ. The CDR3 here is CASSLGSRETQYF. Written as DNA, the CDR3 is TGCGCCAGCAGCTTGGGTAGCCGAGAGACCCAGTACTTC.

This clonotype appeared a few times. This chain connects TRBV7-2 to TRBJ2-1, with 9 bases that match TRBD2. The V segment lost 2 bases and the J segment 5 bases; nucleotides outside the gene matches: 4. This CDR3 region has 15 residues. Looked up from germline, CDR1 is SGHTA and CDR2 is FQGNSA. The CDR3 sequence: CASSLSLAGHNEQFF. The CDR3 bases are TGTGCCAGCAGCTTATCGCTAGCGGGACACAATGAGCAGTTCTTC.

This chain joins TRBV7-2 and TRBJ2-1; 13 nucleotides line up with TRBD2. Per the germline V gene, CDR1 is SGHTA and CDR2 is FQGNSA. The V and J ends lost 1 base and 5 bases, in that order; junction bases with no gene match: 11. The CDR3 consists of 19 residues. The CDR3 here is CASSLDGLAGVGSHNEQFF. The DNA of the CDR3 is TGTGCCAGCAGCTTAGACGGACTAGCGGGAGTTGGGTCCCACAATGAGCAGTTCTTC.

The V gene is TRBV6-6, the J gene TRBJ1-2, with 10 bases identical to TRBD1. J gave up 7 bases and V 7 bases, and 12 bases lay outside the gene matches. Germline assignment: CDR1 MNHNY and CDR2 SVGAGI (reference sequence). The CDR3 spans 15 residues. CDR3 sequence: CASTQGSGTGAGYTF. In DNA form, the CDR3 reads TGTGCCAGCACCCAAGGATCGGGGACAGGGGCTGGCTACACCTTC.